This T cell receptor (beta chain) came from a study of T cells in localized non-small cell lung cancer. Points from the study as a whole: Appearing in adjacent lung were a median roughly 60 of the top 100 tumor clones. Increased T cell density in blood showed an association with longer overall survival. Exceeding tumor, uninvolved adjacent lung had the highest T cell clonality. Tumor samples were not multi-region, leaving intratumor heterogeneity unexcluded.

Produced via immunoSEQ multiplex PCR; TCRdb's table is partial and in-frame only. There are some 15,000 clones in the sample; roughly 80% occur only once, and roughly 29% lies in the top ten. The CDR3 sequence is 14 residues long. Germline loops: CDR1 SGHRS, CDR2 YFSETQ. V lost 4 bases and J 1 base, leaving 12 bases between the germline ends. Comment on this clone: No antigen is known for it.

The input for sequencing was peripheral blood, taken before any cancer treatment. The rearrangement links TRBV5-1 to TRBJ2-7, with D maybe TRBD1 (5 bases). This sequence originates from a male donor aged 60 or older with stage I lung adenocarcinoma. CDR3 nucleotide sequence: TGCGCCAGCAGCGCCAGGGTAGGGTCCTACGAGCAGTACTTC. It is translated as CASSARVGSYEQYF.